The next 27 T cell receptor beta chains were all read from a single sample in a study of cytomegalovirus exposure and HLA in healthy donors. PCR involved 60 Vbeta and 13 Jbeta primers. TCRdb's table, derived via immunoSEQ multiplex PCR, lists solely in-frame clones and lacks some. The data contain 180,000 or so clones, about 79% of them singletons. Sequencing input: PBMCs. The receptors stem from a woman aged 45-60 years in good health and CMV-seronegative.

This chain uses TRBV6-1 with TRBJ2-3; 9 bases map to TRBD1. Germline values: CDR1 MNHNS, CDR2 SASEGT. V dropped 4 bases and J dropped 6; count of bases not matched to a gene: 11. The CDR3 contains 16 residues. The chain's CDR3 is CASSVGTGRLGDTQYF. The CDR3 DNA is TGTGCCAGCAGTGTTGGGACAGGGCGACTCGGCGATACGCAGTATTTT.

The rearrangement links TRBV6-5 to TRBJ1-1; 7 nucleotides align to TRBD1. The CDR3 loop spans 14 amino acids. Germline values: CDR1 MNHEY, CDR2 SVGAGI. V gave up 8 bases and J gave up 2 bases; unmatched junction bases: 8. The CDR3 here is CASYRTGLNTEAFF. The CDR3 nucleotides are TGTGCCAGCTACCGGACAGGATTAAACACTGAAGCTTTCTTT.

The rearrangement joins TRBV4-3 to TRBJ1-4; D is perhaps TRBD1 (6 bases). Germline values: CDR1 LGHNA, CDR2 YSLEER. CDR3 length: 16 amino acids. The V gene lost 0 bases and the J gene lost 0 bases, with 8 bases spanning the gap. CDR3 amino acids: CASSQEGGTTNEKLFF. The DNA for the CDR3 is TGCGCCAGCAGCCAAGAAGGGGGAACAACTAATGAAAAACTGTTTTTT.

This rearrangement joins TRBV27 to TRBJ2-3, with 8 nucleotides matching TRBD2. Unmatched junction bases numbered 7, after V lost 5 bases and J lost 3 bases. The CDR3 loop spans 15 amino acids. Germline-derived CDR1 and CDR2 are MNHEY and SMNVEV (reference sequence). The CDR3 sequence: CASSPAGVGTDTQYF. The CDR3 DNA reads TGTGCCAGCAGTCCAGCGGGAGTCGGTACAGATACGCAGTATTTT.

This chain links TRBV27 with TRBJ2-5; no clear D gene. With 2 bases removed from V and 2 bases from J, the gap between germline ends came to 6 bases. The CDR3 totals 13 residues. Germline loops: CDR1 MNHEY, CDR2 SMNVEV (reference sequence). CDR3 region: CASSLRLQETQYF. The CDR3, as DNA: TGTGCCAGCAGTTTAAGACTGCAAGAGACCCAGTACTTC.

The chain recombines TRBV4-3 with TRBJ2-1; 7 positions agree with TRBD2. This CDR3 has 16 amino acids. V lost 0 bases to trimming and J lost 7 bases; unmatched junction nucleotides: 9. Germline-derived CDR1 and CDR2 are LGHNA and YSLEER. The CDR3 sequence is CASSQDRAGFGNEQFF. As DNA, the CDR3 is TGCGCCAGCAGCCAAGATAGAGCGGGGTTTGGAAATGAGCAGTTCTTC.

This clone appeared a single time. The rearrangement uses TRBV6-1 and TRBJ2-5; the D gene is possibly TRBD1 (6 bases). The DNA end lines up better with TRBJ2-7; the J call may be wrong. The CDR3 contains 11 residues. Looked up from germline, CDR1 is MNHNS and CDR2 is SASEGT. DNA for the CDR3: TGTGCCACCCAGGGGTCCTACGAGCAGTACTTC. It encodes CATQGSYEQYF.

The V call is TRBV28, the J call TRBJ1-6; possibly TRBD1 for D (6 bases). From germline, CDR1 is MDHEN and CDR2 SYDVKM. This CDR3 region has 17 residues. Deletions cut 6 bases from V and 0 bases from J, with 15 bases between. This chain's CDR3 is CASSSWDTSSYNSPLHF. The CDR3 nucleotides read TGTGCCAGCAGCAGTTGGGACACGAGCTCCTATAATTCACCCCTCCACTTT.

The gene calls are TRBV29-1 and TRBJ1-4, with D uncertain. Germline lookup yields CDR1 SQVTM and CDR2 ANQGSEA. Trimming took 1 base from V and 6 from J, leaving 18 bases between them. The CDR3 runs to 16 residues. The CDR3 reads CSVEASGVMGYEKLFF. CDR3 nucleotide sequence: TGCAGCGTTGAAGCTTCGGGTGTAATGGGTTATGAAAAACTGTTTTTT.

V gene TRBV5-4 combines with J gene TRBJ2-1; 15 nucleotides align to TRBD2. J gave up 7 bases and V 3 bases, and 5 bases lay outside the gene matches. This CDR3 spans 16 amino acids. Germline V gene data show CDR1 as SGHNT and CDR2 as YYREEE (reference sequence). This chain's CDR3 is CASSWGLAGGRNEQFF. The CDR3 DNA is TGTGCCAGCAGCTGGGGACTAGCGGGAGGAAGGAATGAGCAGTTCTTC.

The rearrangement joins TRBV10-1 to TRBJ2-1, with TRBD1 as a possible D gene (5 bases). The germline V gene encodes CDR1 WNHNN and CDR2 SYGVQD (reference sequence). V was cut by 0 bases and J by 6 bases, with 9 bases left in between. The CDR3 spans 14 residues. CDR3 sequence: CASSESAGSNEQFF. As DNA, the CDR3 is TGCGCCAGCAGTGAGTCTGCAGGGTCCAATGAGCAGTTCTTC.

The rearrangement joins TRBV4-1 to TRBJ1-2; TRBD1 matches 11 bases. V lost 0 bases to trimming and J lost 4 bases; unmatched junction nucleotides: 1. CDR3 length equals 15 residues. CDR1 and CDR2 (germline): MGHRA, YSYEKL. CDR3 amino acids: CASSQEGTGGYGYTF. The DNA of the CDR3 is TGCGCCAGCAGCCAAGAAGGGACAGGGGGCTATGGCTACACCTTC.

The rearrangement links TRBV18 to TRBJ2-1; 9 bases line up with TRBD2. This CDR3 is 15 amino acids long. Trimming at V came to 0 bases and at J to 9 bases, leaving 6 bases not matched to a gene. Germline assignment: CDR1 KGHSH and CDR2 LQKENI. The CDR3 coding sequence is TGTGCCAGCTCACCACCGGGACTAGCTTTTTCTGAGCAGTTCTTC. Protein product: CASSPPGLAFSEQFF.

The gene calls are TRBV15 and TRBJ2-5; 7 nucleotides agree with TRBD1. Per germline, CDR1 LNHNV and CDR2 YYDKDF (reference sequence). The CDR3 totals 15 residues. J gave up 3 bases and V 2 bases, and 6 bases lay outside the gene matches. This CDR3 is CATSRSGTEKETQYF. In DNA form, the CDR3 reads TGTGCCACCAGCAGATCCGGGACAGAGAAAGAGACCCAGTACTTC.

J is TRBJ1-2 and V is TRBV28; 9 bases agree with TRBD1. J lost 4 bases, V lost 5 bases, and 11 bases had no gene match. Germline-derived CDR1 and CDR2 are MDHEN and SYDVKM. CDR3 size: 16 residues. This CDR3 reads CASSIQGARAPYGYTF. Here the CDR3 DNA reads TGTGCCAGCAGTATACAGGGGGCTCGGGCTCCCTATGGCTACACCTTC.

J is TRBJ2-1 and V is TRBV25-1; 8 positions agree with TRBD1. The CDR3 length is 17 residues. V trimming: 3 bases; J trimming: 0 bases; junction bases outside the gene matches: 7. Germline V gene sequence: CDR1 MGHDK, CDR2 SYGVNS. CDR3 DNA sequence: TGTGCCAGCAGTGATCCGAGGACAGGGAGCTCCTACAATGAGCAGTTCTTC. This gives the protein CASSDPRTGSSYNEQFF.

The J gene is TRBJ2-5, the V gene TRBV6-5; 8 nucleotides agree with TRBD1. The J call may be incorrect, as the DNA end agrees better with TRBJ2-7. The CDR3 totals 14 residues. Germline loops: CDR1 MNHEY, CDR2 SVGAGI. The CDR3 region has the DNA TGTGCCAGCAGTTACGCGGGACAGGTCTACGAGCAGTACTTC. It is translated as CASSYAGQVYEQYF.

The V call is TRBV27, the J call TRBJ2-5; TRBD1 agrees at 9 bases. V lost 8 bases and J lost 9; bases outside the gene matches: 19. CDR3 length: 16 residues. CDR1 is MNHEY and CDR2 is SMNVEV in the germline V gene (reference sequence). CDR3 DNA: TGTGCCAGCGCAAGGCAGAGGGGACAGGGACCCGGTGCCCAGTACTTC. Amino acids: CASARQRGQGPGAQYF.

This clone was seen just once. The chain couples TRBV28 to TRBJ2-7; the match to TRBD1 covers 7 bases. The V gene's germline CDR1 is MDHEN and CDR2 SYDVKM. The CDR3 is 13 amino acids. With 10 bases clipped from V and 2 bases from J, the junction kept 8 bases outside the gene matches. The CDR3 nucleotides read TGTGCCACCGCGGTTACAGGGGCCTACGAGCAGTACTTC. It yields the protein CATAVTGAYEQYF. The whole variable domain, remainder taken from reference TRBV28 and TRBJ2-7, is DVKVTQSSRYLVKRTGEKVFLECVQDMDHENMFWYRQDPGLGLRLIYFSYDVKMKEKGDIPEGYSVSREKKERFSLILESASTNQTSMYLCATAVTGAYEQYFGPGTRLTVT.

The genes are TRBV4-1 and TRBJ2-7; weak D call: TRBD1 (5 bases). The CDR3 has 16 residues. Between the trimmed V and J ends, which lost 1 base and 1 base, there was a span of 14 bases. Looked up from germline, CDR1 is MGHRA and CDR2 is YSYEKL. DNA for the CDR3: TGCGCCAGCAGCCAAGCTGTACAGGTGGGTTCCTACGAGCAGTACTTC. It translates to CASSQAVQVGSYEQYF.

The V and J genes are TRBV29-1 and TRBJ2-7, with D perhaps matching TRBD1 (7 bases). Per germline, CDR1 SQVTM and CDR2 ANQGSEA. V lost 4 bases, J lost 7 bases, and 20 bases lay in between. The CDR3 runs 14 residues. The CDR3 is CSVAPRGLSGEQYF. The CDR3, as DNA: TGCAGCGTTGCCCCTAGGGGGCTAAGCGGGGAGCAGTACTTC.

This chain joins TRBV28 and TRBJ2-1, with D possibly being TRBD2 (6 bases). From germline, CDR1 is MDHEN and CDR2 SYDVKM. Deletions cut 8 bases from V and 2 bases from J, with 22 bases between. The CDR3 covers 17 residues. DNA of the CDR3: TGTGCCAGCCCCCCCCCGGGGAGTAGCGGCACCTACAATGAGCAGTTCTTC. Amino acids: CASPPPGSSGTYNEQFF.

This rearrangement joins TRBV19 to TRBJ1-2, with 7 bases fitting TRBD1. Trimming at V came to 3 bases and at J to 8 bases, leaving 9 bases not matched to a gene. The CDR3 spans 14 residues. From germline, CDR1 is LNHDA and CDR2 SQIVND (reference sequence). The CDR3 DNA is TGTGCCAGTAGTATTGCTGACAGGGCCGGAGGCTACACCTTC. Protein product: CASSIADRAGGYTF.

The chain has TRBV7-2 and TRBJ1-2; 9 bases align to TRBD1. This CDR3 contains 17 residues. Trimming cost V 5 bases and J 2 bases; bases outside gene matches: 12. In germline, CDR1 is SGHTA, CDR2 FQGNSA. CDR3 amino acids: CASSPPPGQGLNYGYTF. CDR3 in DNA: TGTGCCAGCAGCCCACCCCCGGGACAGGGCTTGAACTATGGCTACACCTTC.

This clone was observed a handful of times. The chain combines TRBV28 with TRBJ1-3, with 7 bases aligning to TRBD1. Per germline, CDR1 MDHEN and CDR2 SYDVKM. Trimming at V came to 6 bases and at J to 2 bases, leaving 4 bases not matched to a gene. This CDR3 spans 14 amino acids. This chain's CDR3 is CASSFRGTGNTIYF. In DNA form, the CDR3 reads TGTGCCAGCAGCTTCAGGGGGACTGGAAACACCATATATTTT.

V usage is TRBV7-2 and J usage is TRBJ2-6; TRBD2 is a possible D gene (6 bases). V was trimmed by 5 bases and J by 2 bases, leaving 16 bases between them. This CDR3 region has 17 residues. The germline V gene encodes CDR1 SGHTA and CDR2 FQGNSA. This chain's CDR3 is CASSNNGWGAGANVLTF. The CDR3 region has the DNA TGTGCCAGCAGCAACAACGGGTGGGGGGCTGGGGCCAACGTCCTGACTTTC.

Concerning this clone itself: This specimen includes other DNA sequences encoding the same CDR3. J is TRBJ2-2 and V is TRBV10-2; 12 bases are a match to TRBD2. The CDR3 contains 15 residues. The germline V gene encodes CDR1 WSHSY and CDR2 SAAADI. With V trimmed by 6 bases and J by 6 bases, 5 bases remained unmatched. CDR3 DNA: TGCGCCAGCAGAAAGACTAGCGGGGGACCCGGGGAGCTGTTTTTT. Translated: CASRKTSGGPGELFF.